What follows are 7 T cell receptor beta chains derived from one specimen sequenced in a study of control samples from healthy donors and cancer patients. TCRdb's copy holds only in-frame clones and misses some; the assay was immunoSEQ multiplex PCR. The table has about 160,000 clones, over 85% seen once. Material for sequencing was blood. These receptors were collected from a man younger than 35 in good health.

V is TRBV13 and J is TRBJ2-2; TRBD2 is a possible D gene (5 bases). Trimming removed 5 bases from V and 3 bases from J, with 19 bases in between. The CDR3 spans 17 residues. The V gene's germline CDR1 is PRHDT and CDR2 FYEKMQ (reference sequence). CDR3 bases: TGTGCCAGCAGCCCAGAGGGTGGTGGCGTCGACACCGGGGAGCTGTTTTTT. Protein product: CASSPEGGGVDTGELFF.

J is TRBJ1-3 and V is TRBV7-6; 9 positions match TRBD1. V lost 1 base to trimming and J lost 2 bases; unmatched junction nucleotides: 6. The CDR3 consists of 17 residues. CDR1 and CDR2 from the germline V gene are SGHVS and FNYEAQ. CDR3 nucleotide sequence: TGTGCCAGCAGCTTAGTTTGGGACAGGGCTACTGGAAACACCATATATTTT. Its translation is CASSLVWDRATGNTIYF.

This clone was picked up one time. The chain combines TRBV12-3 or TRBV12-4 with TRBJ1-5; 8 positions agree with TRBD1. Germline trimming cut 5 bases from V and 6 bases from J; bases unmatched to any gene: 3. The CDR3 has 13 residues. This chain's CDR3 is CASSGTGSQPQHF. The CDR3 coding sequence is TGTGCCAGCAGTGGGACAGGATCTCAGCCCCAGCATTTT.

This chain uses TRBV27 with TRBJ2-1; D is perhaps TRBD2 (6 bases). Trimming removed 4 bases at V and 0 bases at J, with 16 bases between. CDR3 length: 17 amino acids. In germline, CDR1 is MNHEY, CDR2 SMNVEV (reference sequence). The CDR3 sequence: CASSSPNLGGSYNEQFF. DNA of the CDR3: TGTGCCAGCAGTTCTCCAAACCTGGGGGGCTCCTACAATGAGCAGTTCTTC.

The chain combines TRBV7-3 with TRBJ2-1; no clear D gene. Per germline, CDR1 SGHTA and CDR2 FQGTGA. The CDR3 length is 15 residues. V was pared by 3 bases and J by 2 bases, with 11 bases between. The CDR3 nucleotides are TGTGCCAGCAGCTTGGGAAGTCCTCCCTACAATGAGCAGTTCTTC. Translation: CASSLGSPPYNEQFF. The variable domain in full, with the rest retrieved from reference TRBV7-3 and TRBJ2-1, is GAGVSQTPSNKVTEKGKYVELRCDPISGHTALYWYRQSLGQGPEFLIYFQGTGAADDSGLPNDRFFAVRPEGSVSTLKIQRTERGDSAVYLCASSLGSPPYNEQFFGPGTRLTVL.

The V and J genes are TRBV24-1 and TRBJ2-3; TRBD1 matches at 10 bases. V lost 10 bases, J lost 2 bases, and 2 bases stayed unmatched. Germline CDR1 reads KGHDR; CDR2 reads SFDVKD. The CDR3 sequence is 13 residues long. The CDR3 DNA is TGTGCCACGAGACAGGGGGCCACAGATACGCAGTATTTT. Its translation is CATRQGATDTQYF.

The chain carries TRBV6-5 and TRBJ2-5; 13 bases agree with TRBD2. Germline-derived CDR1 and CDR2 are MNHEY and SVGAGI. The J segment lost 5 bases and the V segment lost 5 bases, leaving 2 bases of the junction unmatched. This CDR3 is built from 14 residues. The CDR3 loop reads CASSPGLAGETQYF. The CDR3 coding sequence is TGTGCCAGCAGTCCGGGACTAGCGGGGGAGACCCAGTACTTC.